This T cell receptor beta chain was documented in a study of blood T cell repertoires in COVID-19. At the level of the study: T cells, B-cell-depleted T cells, or PBMCs provided the cDNA or gDNA that served as material.

Germline V lookup: CDR1 MNHNS, CDR2 SASEGT. The germline V and J ends were trimmed by 4 bases and 3 bases, with 15 bases remaining between them. CDR3 length equals 16 residues. The table came from immunoSEQ multiplex PCR; TCRdb's copy has only in-frame clones and leaves some out. Found here are around 170,000 clones, about nine tenths of them singletons; the top ten hold roughly 24%. The clonotype comes from a man aged 55 to 70 with acute or convalescent COVID-19. The V gene is TRBV6-1, the J gene TRBJ2-2; perhaps TRBD1 as D (6 bases). Sequencing input: peripheral blood. This chain's CDR3 is CASSAGQGFYTGELFF. The DNA of the CDR3 is TGTGCCAGCAGTGCGGGGCAGGGGTTTTACACCGGGGAGCTGTTTTTT.